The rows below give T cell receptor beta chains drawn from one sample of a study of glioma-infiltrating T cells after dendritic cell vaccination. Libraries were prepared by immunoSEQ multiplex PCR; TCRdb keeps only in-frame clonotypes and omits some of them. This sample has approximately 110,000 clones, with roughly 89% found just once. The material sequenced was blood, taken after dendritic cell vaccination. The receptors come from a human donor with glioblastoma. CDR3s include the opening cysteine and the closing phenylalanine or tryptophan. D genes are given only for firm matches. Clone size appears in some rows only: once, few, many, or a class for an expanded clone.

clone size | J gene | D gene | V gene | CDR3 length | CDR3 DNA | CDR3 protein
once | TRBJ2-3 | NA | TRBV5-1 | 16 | TGCGCCAGCAGCTTGTGGGGGGACCGTGGGACGGATACGCAGTATTTT | CASSLWGDRGTDTQYF
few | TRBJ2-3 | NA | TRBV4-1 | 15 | TGCGCCAGCAGCCAAGAGGGACTGACCTCGGATACGCAGTATTTT | CASSQEGLTSDTQYF
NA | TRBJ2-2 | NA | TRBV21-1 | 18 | TGTGCCAGCAGCAAAAGGCCCTTAGCGGGGGACTTCACCGGGGAGCTGTTTTTT | CASSKRPLAGDFTGELFF
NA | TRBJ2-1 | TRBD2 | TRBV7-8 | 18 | TGTGCCAGCAGCTTAGGGGGCCCCCTAGCGGGAGGGCCCCATGAGCAGTTCTTC | CASSLGGPLAGGPHEQFF
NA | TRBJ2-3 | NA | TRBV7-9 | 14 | TGTGCCAGCAGCTTAGGGACTCGGTCATATACGCAGTATTTT | CASSLGTRSYTQYF
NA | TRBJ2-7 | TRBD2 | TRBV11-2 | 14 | TGTGCCAGCAGCTTTGAACTAGCGGGAGGCGAGCAGTACTTC | CASSFELAGGEQYF
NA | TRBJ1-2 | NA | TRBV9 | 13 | TGTGCCAGCAGCGCCTCGGGGGGGCCCAGCTACACCTTC | CASSASGGPSYTF
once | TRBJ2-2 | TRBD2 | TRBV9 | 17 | TGTGCCAGCAGCGAGGGGGTGGGACTAGCGGGAACCGGGGAGCTGTTTTTT | CASSEGVGLAGTGELFF
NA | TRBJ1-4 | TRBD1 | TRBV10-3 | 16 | TGTGCCATCAGTGAGTCCCCCGGCAGGGGGGATGAAAAACTGTTTTTT | CAISESPGRGDEKLFF
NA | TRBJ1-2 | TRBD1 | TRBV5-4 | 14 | TGTGCCAGCAGCCCAGACAGGGGGAAGTATGGCTACACCTTC | CASSPDRGKYGYTF
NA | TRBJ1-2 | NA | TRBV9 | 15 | TGTGCCAGCAGCGTAGGAGGCAGGGGATTCGAAGGCTACACCTTC | CASSVGGRGFEGYTF
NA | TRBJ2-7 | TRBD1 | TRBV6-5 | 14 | TGTGCCAGCACCAGTCGGGACAGTCCCTACGAGCAGTACTTC | CASTSRDSPYEQYF
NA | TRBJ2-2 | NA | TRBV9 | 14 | TGTGCCAGCAGCGCAGGACAGCCCACCGGGGAGCTGTTTTTT | CASSAGQPTGELFF
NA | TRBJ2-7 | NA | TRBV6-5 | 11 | TGTGCCAGCAGTTACCCTAGACTGCAGTACTTC | CASSYPRLQYF
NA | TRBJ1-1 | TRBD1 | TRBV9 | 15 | TGTGCCAGCAGCGTAATTGGACAGGGAAATACTGAAGCTTTCTTT | CASSVIGQGNTEAFF
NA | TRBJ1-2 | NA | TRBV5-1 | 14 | TGCGCCAGCAGGCAGACCTCACAGGGAGACGGCTACACCTTC | CASRQTSQGDGYTF
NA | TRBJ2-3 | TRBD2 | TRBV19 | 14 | TGTGCCAGTAGTACAGGGACTAGCGGAGATACGCAGTATTTT | CASSTGTSGDTQYF
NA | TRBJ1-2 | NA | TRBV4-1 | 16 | TGCGCCAGCAGCCAAGCCTCCACAGGGAATAACTATGGCTACACCTTC | CASSQASTGNNYGYTF
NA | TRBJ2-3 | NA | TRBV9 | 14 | TGTGCCAGCAGCCCTCTAGTAGGCACAGATACGCAGTATTTT | CASSPLVGTDTQYF
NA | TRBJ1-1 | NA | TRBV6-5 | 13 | TGTGCCAGCAGGAGGGGGATAAACACTGAAGCTTTCTTT | CASRRGINTEAFF
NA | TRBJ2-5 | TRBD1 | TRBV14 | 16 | TGTGCCAGCAGCCAAGTAGTAGGGGGCTTGACGGAGACCCAGTACTTC | CASSQVVGGLTETQYF
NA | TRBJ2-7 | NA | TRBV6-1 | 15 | TGTGCCAGCAGTGAAGAGCGGGCGAGCTCCTACGAGCAGTACTTC | CASSEERASSYEQYF
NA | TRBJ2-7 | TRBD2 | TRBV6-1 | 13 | TGTGCCAGCCACCAGCGGGGGGCCTACGAGCAGTACTTC | CASHQRGAYEQYF
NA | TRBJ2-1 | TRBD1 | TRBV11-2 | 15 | TGTGCCAGCAGCTCGGACAGGGGGGCACACAATGAGCAGTTCTTC | CASSSDRGAHNEQFF
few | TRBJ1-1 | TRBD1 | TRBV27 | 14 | TGTGCCAGCAGTTTCGGACAGGGGAACACTGAAGCTTTCTTT | CASSFGQGNTEAFF
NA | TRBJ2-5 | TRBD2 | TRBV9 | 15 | TGTGCCAGCAGCCTTAGCGGGACCTACCAAGAGACCCAGTACTTC | CASSLSGTYQETQYF
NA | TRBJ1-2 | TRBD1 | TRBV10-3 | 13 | TGTGCCATCAGGATGACAGGGTTGAATGGCTACACCTTC | CAIRMTGLNGYTF
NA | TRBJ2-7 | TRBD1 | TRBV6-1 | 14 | TGTGCCAGCAGGCCGGGACAGGGCGGCTACGAGCAGTACTTC | CASRPGQGGYEQYF
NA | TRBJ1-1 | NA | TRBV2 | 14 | TGTGCCAGCAGTGAAACCGACAGGAACACTGAAGCTTTCTTT | CASSETDRNTEAFF
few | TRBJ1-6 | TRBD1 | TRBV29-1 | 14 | TGCAGCGTTCGGGACAGGGGAAACAATTCCCCCCTCCACTTT | CSVRDRGNNSPLHF
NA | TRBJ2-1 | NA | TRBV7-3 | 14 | TGTGCCAGCAGCTCCACTGGACAGTACAATGAGCAGTTCTTC | CASSSTGQYNEQFF
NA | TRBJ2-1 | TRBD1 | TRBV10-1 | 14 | TGCGCCAGCAGGGACAGGGTGAGGAACAATGAGCAGTTCTTC | CASRDRVRNNEQFF
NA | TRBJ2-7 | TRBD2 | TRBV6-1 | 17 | TGTGCCAGCAGTGAAAGATCGACGGGAGGGCCCCCCTACGAGCAGTACTTC | CASSERSTGGPPYEQYF
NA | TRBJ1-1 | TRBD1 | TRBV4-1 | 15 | TGCGCCAGCAGCCACCAGCGTACAGGGGAGGCTGAAGCTTTCTTT | CASSHQRTGEAEAFF
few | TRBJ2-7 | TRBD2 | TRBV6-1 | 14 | TGTGCCAGCTTGACGGCTAGCGGGGCTCTGGAGCAGTACTTC | CASLTASGALEQYF
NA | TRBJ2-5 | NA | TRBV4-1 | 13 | TGCGCCAGCAGCCCTGTACGGGTAGAGACCCAGTACTTC | CASSPVRVETQYF
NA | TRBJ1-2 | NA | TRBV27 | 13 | TGTGCCAGCCGGGCGGGACTAATCGAGGGCTACACCTTC | CASRAGLIEGYTF
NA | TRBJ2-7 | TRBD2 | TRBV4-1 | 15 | TGCGCCAGCAGCCAAGCGGGGGGTTGGTCGGCCGAGCAGTACTTC | CASSQAGGWSAEQYF
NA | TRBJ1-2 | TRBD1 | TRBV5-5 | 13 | TGTGCCAGCAGCCAACAGGGGAACTATGGCTACACCTTC | CASSQQGNYGYTF
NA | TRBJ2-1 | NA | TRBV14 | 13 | TGTGCCAGCAGCCGGGGGGATGGGGGTGAGCAGTTCTTC | CASSRGDGGEQFF
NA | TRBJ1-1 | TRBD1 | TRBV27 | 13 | TGTGCCAGCAGTTTCTCGATGACAGGGCGGGCTTTCTTT | CASSFSMTGRAFF
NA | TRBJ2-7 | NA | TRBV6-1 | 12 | TGTGCCAGCAGTGGGAGCTCCTACGAGCAGTACTTC | CASSGSSYEQYF
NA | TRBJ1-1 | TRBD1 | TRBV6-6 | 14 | TGTGCCAGCAGTTACAGGGGGCTGGACACTGAAGCTTTCTTT | CASSYRGLDTEAFF
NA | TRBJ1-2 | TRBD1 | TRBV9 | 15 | TGTGCCAGCAGCGAGGGACAGCCCTCCGCCTATGGCTACACCTTC | CASSEGQPSAYGYTF
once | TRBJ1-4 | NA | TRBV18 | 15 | TGTGCCAGCTCACCCGGGACTCCAAGGGTGGGGAAACTGTTTTTT | CASSPGTPRVGKLFF
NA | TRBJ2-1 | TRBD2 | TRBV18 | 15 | TGTGCCAGCTCACTAGGGACTAGCGGGAGGAATGAGCAGTTCTTC | CASSLGTSGRNEQFF
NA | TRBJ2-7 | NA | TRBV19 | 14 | TGTGCCAGTAGCAAGACTAGGAGGTCCTCCGAGCAGTACTTC | CASSKTRRSSEQYF
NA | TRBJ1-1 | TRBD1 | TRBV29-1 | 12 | TGCAGCGTCCGACAGGGATACACTGAAGCTTTCTTT | CSVRQGYTEAFF
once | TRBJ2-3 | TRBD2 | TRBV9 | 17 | TGTGCCAGCAGCCGGACCGGACTAGCCTTCGCAGCAGATACGCAGTATTTT | CASSRTGLAFAADTQYF
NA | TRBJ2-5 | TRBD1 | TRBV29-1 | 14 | TGCAGCGTACGGGGACAGGGGTTTGGAGAGACCCAGTACTTC | CSVRGQGFGETQYF
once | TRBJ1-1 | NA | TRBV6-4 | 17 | TGTGCCAGCAGTGACTCAGGGGGGGGGCCCCCCTACACTGAAGCTTTCTTT | CASSDSGGGPPYTEAFF
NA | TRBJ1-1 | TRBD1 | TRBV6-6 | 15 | TGTGCCAGCAGCCGGGACAGGGGGGATAGCACTGAAGCTTTCTTT | CASSRDRGDSTEAFF
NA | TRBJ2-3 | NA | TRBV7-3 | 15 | TGTGCCAGCAGCTTATTGAGCGGGCCGGGAGATACGCAGTATTTT | CASSLLSGPGDTQYF
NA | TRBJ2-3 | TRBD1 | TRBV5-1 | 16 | TGCGCCAGCAGCTTGGGGCAGGGGGCAAGCACAGATACGCAGTATTTT | CASSLGQGASTDTQYF